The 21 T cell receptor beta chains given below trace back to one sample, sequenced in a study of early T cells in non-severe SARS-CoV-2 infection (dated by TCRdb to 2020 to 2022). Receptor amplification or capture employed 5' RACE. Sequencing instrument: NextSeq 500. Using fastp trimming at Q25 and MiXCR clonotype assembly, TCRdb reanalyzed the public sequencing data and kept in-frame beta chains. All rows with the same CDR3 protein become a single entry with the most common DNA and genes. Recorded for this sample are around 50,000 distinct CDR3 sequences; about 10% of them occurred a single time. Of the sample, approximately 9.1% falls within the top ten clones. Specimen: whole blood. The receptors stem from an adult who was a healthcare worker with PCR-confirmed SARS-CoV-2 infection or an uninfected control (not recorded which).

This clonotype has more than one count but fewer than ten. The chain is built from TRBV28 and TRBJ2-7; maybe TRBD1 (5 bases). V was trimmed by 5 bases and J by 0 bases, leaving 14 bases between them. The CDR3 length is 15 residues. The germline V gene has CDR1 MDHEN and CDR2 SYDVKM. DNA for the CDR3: TGTGCCAGCAGTGGTGGGCTTAGGGGCTCCTACGAGCAGTACTTC. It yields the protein CASSGGLRGSYEQYF.

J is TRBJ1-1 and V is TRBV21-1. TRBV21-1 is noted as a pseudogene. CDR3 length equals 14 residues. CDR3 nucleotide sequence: TGTGCCAGCAGCCGGGCCAGCTGGAACACTGAAGCTTTCTTT. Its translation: CASSRASWNTEAFF.

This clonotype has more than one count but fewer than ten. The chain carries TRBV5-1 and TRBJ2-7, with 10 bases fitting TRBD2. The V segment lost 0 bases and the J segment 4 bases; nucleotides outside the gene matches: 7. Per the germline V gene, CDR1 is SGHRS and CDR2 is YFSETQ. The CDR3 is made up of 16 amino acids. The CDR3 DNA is TGCGCCAGCAGCTTGGCCCCAATAGCGGGGGGTTACGAGCAGTACTTC. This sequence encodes CASSLAPIAGGYEQYF.

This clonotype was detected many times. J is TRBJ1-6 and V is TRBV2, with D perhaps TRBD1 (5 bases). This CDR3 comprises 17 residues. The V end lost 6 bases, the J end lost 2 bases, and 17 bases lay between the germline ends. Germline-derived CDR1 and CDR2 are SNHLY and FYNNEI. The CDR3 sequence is CASRTFSGGTYNSPLHF. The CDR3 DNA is TGTGCCAGCAGGACGTTCTCGGGGGGGACCTATAATTCACCCCTCCACTTT.

CDR3 bases: TGTGCCAGCAGCCCGAAGGGAGGGGCGGGGGATACGCAGTATTTT. Protein: CASSPKGGAGDTQYF. The chain uses TRBV7-2 and TRBJ2-3; 7 bases are shared with TRBD2. Trimming cost V 5 bases and J 6 bases; bases outside gene matches: 11. The CDR3 length is 15 residues. Germline V lookup: CDR1 SGHTA, CDR2 FQGNSA.

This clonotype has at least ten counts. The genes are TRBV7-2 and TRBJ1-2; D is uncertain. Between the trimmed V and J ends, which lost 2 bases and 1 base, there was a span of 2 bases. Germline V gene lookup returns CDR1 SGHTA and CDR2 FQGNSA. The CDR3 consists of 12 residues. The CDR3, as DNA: TGTGCCAGCAGCTTAAATAACTATGGCTACACCTTC. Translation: CASSLNNYGYTF.

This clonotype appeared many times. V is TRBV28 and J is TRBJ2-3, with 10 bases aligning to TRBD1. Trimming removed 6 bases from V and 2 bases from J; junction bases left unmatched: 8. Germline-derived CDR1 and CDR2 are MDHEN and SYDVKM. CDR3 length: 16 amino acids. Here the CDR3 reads CASSLGQGLTTDTQYF. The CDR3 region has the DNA TGTGCCAGCAGCCTGGGACAGGGGTTAACCACAGATACGCAGTATTTT.

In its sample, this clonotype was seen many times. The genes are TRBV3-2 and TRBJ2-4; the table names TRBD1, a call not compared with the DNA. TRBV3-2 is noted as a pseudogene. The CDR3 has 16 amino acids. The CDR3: CASSPKNYHMGDIQYF. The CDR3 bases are TGTGCCAGCAGCCCCAAAAATTACCACATGGGGGACATTCAGTACTTC.

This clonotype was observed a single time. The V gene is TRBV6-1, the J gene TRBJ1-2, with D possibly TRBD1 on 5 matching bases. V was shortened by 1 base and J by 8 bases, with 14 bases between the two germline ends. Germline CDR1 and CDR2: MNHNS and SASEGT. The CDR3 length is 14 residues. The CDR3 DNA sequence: TGTGCCAGCAGTGAAGGGGGCCCAGTAAAAGGCTACACCTTC. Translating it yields CASSEGGPVKGYTF.

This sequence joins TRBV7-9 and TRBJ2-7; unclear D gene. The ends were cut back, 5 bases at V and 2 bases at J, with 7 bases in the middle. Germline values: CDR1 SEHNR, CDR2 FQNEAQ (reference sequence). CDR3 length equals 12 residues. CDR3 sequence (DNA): TGTGCCAGCAGCCGGGTTACCTACGAGCAGTACTTC. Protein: CASSRVTYEQYF.

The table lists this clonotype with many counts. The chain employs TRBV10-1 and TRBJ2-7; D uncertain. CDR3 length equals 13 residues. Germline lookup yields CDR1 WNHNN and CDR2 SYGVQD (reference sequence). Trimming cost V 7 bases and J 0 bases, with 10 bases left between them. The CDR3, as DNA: TGCGCCAGCATAAGAAAGAGCTCCTACGAGCAGTACTTC. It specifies CASIRKSSYEQYF.

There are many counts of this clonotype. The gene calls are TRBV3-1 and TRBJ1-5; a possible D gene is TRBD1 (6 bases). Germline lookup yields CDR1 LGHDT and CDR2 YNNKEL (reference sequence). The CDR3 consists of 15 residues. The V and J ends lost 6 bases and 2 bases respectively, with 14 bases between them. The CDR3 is CASSPGEGGNQPQHF. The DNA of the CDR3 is TGTGCCAGCAGTCCAGGGGAAGGGGGCAATCAGCCCCAGCATTTT.

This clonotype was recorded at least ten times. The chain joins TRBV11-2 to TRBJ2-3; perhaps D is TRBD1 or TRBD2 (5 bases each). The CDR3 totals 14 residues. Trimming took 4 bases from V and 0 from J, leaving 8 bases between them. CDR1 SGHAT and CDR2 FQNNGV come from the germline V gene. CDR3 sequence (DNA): TGTGCCAGCAGCTCGGGACCAAGCACAGATACGCAGTATTTT. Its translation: CASSSGPSTDTQYF.

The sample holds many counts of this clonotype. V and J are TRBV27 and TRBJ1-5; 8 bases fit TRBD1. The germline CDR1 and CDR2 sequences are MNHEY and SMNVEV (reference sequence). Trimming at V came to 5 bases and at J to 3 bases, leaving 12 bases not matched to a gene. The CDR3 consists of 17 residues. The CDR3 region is CASSPDRDRRLNQPQHF. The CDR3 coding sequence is TGTGCCAGCAGTCCGGACCGGGACAGGCGCCTCAATCAGCCCCAGCATTTT.

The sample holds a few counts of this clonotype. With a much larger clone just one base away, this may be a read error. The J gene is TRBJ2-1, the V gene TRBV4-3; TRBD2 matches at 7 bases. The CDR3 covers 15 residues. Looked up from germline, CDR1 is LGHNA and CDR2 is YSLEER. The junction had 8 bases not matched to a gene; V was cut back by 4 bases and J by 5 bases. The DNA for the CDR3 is TGCGCCAGCAGCCTAGGGACTAACGGAGACAATGAGCAGTTCTTC. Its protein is CASSLGTNGDNEQFF.

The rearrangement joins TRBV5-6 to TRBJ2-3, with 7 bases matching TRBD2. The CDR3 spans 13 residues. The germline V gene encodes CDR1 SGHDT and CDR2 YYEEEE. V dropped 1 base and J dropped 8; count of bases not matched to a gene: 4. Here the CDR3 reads CASSLLPGGTQYF. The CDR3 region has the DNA TGTGCCAGCAGCTTGCTGCCGGGAGGTACGCAGTATTTT.

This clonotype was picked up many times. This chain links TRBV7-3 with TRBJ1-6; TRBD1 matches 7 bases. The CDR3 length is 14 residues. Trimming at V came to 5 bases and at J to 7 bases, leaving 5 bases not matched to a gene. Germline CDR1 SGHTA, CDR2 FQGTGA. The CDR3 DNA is TGTGCCAGCAGCGTAGGGACAGAGAATTCACCCCTCCACTTT. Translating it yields CASSVGTENSPLHF.

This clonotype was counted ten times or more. The CDR3 coding sequence is TGCAGCGTAGAGACAGGGATGGATGGCTACACCTTC. The encoded protein is CSVETGMDGYTF. J is TRBJ1-2 and V is TRBV29-1; 7 bases match TRBD1. The CDR3 is 12 amino acids. CDR1 is SQVTM and CDR2 is ANQGSEA in the germline V gene. Trimming cost V 6 bases and J 6 bases; bases outside gene matches: 7.

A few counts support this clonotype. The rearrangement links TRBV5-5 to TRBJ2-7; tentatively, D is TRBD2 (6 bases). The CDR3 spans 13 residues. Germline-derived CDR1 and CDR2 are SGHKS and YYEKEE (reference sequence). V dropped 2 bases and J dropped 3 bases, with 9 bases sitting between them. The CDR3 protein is CASSFGGDYEQYF. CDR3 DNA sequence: TGTGCCAGCAGCTTTGGCGGGGACTACGAGCAGTACTTC.

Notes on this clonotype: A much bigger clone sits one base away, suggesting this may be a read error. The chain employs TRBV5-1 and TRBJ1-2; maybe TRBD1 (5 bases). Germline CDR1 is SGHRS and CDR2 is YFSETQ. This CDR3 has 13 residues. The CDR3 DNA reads TGCGCCGGCAGCCCGGAAGGGGTTACCGGCTACACCTTC. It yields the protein CAGSPEGVTGYTF.

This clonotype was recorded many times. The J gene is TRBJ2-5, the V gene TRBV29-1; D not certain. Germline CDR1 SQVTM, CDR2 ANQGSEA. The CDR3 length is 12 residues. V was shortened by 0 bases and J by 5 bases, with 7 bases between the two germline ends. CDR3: CSVEEDAETQYF. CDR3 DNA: TGCAGCGTTGAAGAGGATGCGGAGACCCAGTACTTC. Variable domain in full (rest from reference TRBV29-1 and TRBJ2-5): SAVISQKPSRDICQRGTSLTIQCQVDSQVTMMFWYRQQPGQSLTLIATANQGSEATYESGFVIDKFPISRPNLTFSTLTVSNMSPEDSSIYLCSVEEDAETQYFGPGTRLLVL.